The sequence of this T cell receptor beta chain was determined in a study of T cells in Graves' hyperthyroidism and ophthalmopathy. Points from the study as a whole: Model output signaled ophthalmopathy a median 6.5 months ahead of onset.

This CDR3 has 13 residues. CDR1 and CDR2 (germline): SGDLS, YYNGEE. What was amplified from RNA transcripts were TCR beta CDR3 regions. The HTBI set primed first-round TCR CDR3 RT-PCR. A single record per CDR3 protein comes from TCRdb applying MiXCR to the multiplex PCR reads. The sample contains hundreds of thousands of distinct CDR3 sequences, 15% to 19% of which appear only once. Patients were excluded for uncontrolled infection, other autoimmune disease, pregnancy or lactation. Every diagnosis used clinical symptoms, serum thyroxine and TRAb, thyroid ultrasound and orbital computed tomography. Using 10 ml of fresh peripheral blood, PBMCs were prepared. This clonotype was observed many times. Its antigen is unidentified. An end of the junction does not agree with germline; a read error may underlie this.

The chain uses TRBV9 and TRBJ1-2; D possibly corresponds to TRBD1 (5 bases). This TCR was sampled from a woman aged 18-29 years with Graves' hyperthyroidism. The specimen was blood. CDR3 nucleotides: TGTGCCAGCAGTGTAGGGGCAAACTATGGCTACACCTTC. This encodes CASSVGANYGYTF.